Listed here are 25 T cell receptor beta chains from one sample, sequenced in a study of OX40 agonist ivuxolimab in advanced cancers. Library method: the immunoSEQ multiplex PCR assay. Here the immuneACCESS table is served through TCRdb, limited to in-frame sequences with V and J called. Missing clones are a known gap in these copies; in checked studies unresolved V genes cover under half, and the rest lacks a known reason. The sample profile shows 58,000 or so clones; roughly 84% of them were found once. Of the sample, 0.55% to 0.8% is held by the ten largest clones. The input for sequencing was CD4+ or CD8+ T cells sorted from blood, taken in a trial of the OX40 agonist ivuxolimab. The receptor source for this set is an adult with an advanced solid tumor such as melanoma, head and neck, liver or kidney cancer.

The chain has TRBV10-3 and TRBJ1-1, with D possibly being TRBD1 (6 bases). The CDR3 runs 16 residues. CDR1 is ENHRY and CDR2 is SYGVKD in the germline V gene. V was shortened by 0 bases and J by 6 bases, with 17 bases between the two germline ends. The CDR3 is CAISESIGGLYAEAFF. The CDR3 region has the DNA TGTGCCATCAGTGAGTCGATAGGGGGGTTGTATGCTGAAGCTTTCTTT.

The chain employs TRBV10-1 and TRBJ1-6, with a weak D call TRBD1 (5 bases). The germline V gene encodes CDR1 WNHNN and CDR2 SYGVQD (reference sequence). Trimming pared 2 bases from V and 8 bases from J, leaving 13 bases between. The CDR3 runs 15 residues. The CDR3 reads CASSEGSTVYSPLHF. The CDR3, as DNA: TGCGCCAGCAGTGAGGGGTCGACAGTTTATTCACCCCTCCACTTT.

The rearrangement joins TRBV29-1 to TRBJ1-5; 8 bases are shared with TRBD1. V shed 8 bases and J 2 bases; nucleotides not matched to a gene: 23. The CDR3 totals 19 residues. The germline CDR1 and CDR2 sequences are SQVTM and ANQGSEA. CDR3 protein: CSPFGGRTGPFQGNQPQHF. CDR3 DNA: TGCAGCCCCTTTGGGGGTAGGACAGGGCCGTTTCAAGGCAATCAGCCCCAGCATTTT.

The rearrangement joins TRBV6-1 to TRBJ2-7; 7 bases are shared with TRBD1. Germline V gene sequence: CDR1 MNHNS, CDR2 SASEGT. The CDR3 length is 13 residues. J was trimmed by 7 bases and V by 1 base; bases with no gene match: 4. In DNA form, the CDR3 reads TGTGCCAGCAGTGAAGAAAGGGGGCGTGAGCAGTACTTC. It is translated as CASSEERGREQYF.

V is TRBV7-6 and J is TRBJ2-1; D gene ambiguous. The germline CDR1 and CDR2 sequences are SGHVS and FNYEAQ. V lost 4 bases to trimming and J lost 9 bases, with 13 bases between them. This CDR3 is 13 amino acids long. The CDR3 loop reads CASSSNRGSEQFF. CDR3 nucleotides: TGTGCCAGCAGCTCCAACCGCGGTAGTGAGCAGTTCTTC.

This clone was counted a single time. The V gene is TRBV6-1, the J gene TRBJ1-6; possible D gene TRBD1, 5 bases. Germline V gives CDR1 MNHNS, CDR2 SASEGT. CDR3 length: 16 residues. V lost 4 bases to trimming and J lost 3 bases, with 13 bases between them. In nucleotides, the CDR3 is TGTGCCAGCAGTGCCGAGACAGTTCGCTATAATTCACCCCTCCACTTT. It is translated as CASSAETVRYNSPLHF.

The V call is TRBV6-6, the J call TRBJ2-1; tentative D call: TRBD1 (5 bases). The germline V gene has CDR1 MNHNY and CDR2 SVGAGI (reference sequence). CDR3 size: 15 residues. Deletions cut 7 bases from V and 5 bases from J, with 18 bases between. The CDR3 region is CASTPLRGTHNEQFF. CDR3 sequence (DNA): TGTGCCAGCACCCCCTTAAGGGGTACACACAATGAGCAGTTCTTC.

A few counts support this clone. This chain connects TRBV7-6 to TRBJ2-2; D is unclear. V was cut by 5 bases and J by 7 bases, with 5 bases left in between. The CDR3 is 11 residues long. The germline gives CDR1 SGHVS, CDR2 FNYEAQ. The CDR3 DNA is TGTGCCAGCAGCAGACACGGGGAGCTGTTTTTT. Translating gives CASSRHGELFF.

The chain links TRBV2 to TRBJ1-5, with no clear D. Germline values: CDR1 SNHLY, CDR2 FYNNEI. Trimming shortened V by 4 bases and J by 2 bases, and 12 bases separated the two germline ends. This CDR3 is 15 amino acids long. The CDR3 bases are TGTGCCAGCAGTGTTGTCCCAGCGGGCAATCAGCCCCAGCATTTT. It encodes CASSVVPAGNQPQHF.

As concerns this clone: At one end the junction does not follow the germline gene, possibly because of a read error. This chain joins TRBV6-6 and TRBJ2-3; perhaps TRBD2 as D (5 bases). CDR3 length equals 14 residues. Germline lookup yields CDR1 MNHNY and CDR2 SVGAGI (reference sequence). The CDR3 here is CASSLGGEGDTQYF. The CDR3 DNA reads TGTGCCAGTAGTTTAGGTGGTGAGGGAGATACGCAGTATTTT.

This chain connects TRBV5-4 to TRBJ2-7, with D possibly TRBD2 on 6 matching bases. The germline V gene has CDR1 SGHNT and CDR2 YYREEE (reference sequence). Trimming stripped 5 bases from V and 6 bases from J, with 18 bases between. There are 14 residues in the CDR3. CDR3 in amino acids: CASSLPGLHSEQYF. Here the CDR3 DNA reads TGTGCCAGCAGTCTTCCGGGACTCCACTCCGAGCAGTACTTC.

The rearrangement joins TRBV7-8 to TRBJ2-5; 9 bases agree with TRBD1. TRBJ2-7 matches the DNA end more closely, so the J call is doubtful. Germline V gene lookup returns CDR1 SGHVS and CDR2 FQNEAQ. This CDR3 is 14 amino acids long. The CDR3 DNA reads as TGTGCCAGCAGCCTCGGGACAGGGATCTACGAGCAGTACTTC. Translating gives CASSLGTGIYEQYF.

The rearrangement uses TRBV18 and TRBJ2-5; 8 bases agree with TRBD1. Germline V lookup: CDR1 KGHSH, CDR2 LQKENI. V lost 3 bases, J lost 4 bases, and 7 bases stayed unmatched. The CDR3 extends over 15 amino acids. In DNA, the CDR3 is TGTGCCAGCTCACCCCCAGGACAGGGTACAGAGACCCAGTACTTC. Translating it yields CASSPPGQGTETQYF. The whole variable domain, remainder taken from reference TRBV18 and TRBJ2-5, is NAGVMQNPRHLVRRRGQEARLRCSPMKGHSHVYWYRQLPEEGLKFMVYLQKENIIDESGMPKERFSAEFPKEGPSILRIQQVVRGDSAAYFCASSPPGQGTETQYFGPGTRLLVL.

The CDR3: CSEWSTVNTEAFF. The CDR3, as DNA: TGCAGCGAATGGTCGACAGTGAACACTGAAGCTTTCTTT. The chain links TRBV29-1 to TRBJ1-1; maybe TRBD1 (5 bases). V was shortened by 7 bases and J by 0 bases, with 12 bases between the two germline ends. The CDR3 sequence is 13 residues long. Germline V gives CDR1 SQVTM, CDR2 ANQGSEA.

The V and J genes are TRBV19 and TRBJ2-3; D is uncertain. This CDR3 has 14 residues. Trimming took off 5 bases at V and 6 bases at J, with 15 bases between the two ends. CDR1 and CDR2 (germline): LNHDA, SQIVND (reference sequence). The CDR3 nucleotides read TGTGCCAGTAGTGGGTGGGATTCGTGGGATACGCAGTATTTT. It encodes CASSGWDSWDTQYF.

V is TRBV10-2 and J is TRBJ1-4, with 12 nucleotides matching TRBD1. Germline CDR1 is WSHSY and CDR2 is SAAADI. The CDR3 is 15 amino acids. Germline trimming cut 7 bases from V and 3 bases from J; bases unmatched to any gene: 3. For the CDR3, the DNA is TGCGCCAGCAAGGGACAGGGGGCGTCTAATGAAAAACTGTTTTTT. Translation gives CASKGQGASNEKLFF.

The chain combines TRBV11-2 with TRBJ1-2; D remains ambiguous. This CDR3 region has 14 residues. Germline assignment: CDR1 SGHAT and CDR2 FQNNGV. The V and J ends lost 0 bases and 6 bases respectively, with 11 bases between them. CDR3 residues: CASSLDSGHHGYTF. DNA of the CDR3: TGTGCCAGCAGCTTAGATTCTGGCCACCATGGCTACACCTTC.

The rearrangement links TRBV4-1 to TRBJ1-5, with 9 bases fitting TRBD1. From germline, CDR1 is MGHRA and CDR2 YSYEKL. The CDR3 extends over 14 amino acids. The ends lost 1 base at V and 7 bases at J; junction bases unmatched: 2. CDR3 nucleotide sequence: TGCGCCAGCAGCCAAGGGGACAGGGACCAGCCCCAGCATTTT. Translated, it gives CASSQGDRDQPQHF.

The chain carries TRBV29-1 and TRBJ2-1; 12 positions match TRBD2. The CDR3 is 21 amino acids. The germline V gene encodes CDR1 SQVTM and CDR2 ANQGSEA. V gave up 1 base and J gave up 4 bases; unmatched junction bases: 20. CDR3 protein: CSVEVLTSRTSGDGGYNEQFF. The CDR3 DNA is TGCAGCGTTGAAGTACTAACCTCCCGGACTAGCGGGGATGGGGGTTACAATGAGCAGTTCTTC.

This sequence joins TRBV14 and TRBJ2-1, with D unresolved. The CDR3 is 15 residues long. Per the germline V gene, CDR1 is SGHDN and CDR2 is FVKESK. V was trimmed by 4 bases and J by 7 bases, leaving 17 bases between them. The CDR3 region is CASSRDLFVSNEQFF. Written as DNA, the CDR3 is TGTGCCAGCAGCCGAGATCTCTTCGTCTCGAATGAGCAGTTCTTC.

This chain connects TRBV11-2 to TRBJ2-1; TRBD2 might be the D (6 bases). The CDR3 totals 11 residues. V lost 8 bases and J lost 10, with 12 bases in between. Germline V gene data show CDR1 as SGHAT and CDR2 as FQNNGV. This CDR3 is CASGGAFEQFF. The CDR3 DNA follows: TGTGCCAGCGGCGGGGCATTCGAGCAGTTCTTC.

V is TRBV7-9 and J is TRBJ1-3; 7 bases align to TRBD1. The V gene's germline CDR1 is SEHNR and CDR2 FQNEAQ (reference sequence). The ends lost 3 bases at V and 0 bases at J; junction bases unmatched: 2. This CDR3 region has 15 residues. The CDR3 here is CASSLDRTSGNTIYF. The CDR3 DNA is TGTGCCAGCAGCTTGGACAGGACCTCTGGAAACACCATATATTTT.

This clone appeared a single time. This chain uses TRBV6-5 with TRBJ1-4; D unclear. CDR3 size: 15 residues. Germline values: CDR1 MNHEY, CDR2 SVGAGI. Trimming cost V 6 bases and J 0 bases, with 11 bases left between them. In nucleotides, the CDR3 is TGTGCCAGCAGCCCGGGTGCGGCAACTAATGAAAAACTGTTTTTT. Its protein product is CASSPGAATNEKLFF.

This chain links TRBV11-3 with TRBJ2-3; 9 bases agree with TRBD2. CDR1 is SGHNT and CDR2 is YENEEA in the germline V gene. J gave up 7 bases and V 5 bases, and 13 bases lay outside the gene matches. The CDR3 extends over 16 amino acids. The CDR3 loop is CASSPSGREGSNTQYF. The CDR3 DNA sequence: TGTGCCAGCAGCCCCTCGGGGCGGGAGGGCTCAAATACGCAGTATTTT.

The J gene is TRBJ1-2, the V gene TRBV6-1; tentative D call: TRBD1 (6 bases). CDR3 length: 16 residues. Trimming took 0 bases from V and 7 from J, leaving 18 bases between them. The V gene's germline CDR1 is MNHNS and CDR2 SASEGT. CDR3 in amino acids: CASSEARAVTGFGYTF. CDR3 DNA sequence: TGTGCCAGCAGTGAAGCGCGCGCCGTTACAGGGTTTGGCTACACCTTC.